A single sample is the source of the 20 T cell receptor beta chains below, sequenced in a study of human T cells and chemical hapten exposure (dated by TCRdb to the early 2020s). Read against the paper, the sample's time point label means: pre-sensitization, week 0. Read against the paper, the sample's treatment or condition label means: therapeutic diphenylcyclopropenone sensitization with weekly scalp DPC. Preparation of the library involved RACE. For sequencing, a NextSeq 500 was employed. TCRdb reworked the public reads: Q25 trimming with fastp, MiXCR clone assembly, productive beta chains retained. Rows with one shared CDR3 protein collapse into an entry with the most common genes and DNA. This sample holds approximately 90,000 distinct CDR3 sequences; about 8.5% were observed only once. The ten most abundant clones make up about 2.5% of the sample. Sequenced material: whole blood, taken in connection with sensitization to the hapten diphenylcyclopropenone (DPC). Receptor source: a man aged 35-49 years with alopecia areata. Some clones in this sample may be carry-over from other donors' samples.

The chain is built from TRBV7-2 and TRBJ1-2; no clear D gene. The V gene lost 1 base and the J gene lost 7 bases, with 16 bases spanning the gap. Germline loops: CDR1 SGHTA, CDR2 FQGNSA. CDR3 length: 15 residues. In DNA, the CDR3 is TGTGCCAGCAGCTTAGAAGTCGGGCGGTTGACTGGCTACACCTTC. Translating it yields CASSLEVGRLTGYTF. Full variable domain (rest looked up from reference TRBV7-2 and TRBJ1-2): GAGVSQSPSNKVTEKGKDVELRCDPISGHTALYWYRQSLGQGLEFLIYFQGNSAPDKSGLPSDRFSAERTGGSVSTLTIQRTQQEDSAVYLCASSLEVGRLTGYTFGSGTRLTVV.

This clonotype came up a few times. This chain connects TRBV29-1 to TRBJ2-5, with D possibly TRBD1 on 6 matching bases. CDR1 is SQVTM, CDR2 ANQGSEA, per germline. This CDR3 has 13 amino acids. V lost 7 bases and J lost 5, with 17 bases in between. The DNA of the CDR3 is TGCAGCGCCACCTGGACAGCGGCGGAGACCCAGTACTTC. It is translated as CSATWTAAETQYF.

DNA of the CDR3: TGTGCCAGCAGTTTATCGGCTAGCGGGGCCACAGATACGCAGTATTTT. It encodes CASSLSASGATDTQYF. The chain employs TRBV27 and TRBJ2-3, with 9 bases identical to TRBD2. Trimming removed 0 bases from V and 2 bases from J; junction bases left unmatched: 3. CDR1 is MNHEY and CDR2 is SMNVEV in the germline V gene (reference sequence). The length of the CDR3 is 16 residues.

This clonotype was detected only a few times. The chain employs TRBV6-1 and TRBJ1-5, with no clear D. There are 13 residues in the CDR3. CDR1 MNHNS and CDR2 SASEGT come from the germline V gene. V lost 3 bases, J lost 3 bases, and 6 bases lay in between. The CDR3 sequence: CASSDVSNQPQHF. The CDR3 DNA reads TGTGCCAGCAGTGATGTTTCCAATCAGCCCCAGCATTTT.

For this clonotype: At one end the junction does not follow the germline gene, possibly because of a read error. The chain recombines TRBV19 with TRBJ2-3; D is unresolved. The CDR3 covers 13 residues. The V gene's germline CDR1 is LNHDA and CDR2 SQIVND (reference sequence). CDR3 region: CASGIVSEDTQYF. The CDR3 nucleotides read TGTGCCAGTGGTATAGTTTCCGAAGATACGCAGTATTTT. The full variable domain, in which reference TRBV19 and TRBJ2-3 provide the parts outside the CDR3, is DGGITQSPKYLFRKEGQNVTLSCEQNLNHDAMYWYRQDPGQGLRLIYYSQIVNDFQKGDIAEGYSVSREKKESFPLTVTSAQKNPTAFYLCASGIVSEDTQYFGPGTRLTVL.

This clonotype was seen at least ten times. This chain joins TRBV12-3 or TRBV12-4 and TRBJ2-3; no firm D call. The CDR3 runs 11 residues. V lost 6 bases and J lost 3, with 4 bases in between. CDR3 bases: TGTGCCAGCAGACAAACAGATACGCAGTATTTT. Encoded protein: CASRQTDTQYF.

The sample holds many counts of this clonotype. V and J are TRBV4-1 and TRBJ2-1; 16 bases agree with TRBD2. V gave up 2 bases and J gave up 4 bases; unmatched junction bases: 11. CDR3 length equals 20 residues. CDR1 and CDR2 (germline): MGHRA, YSYEKL. In nucleotides, the CDR3 is TGCGCCAGCAGCCAACCCCCGGGACTAGCGGGAGGGCCTGATTACAATGAGCAGTTCTTC. Its protein product is CASSQPPGLAGGPDYNEQFF.

This clonotype was detected many times. V usage is TRBV6-2 or TRBV6-3 and J usage is TRBJ2-1; 12 bases align to TRBD2. CDR3 length: 18 residues. V shed 0 bases and J 6 bases; nucleotides not matched to a gene: 9. Germline V gives CDR1 MNHEY, CDR2 SVGEGT. For the CDR3, the DNA is TGTGCCAGCAGTTACTCCCCTAGCGGGAGGGCCCTCGCCAATGAGCAGTTCTTC. Protein sequence: CASSYSPSGRALANEQFF.

This clonotype was found many times. The V gene is TRBV7-9, the J gene TRBJ1-4; the match to TRBD1 covers 10 bases. Losses at the gene ends were 2 bases for V and 7 bases for J; bases not matched to a gene: 16. CDR3 length equals 19 residues. Looked up from germline, CDR1 is SEHNR and CDR2 is FQNEAQ (reference sequence). CDR3 in DNA: TGTGCCAGCAGCTTAAGACCCCGCCGGGACAGGGGCGGGGGTGAAAAACTGTTTTTT. It codes for CASSLRPRRDRGGGEKLFF.

This chain joins TRBV27 and TRBJ1-5; D not certain. Germline lookup yields CDR1 MNHEY and CDR2 SMNVEV (reference sequence). The CDR3 loop spans 13 amino acids. Trimming removed 2 bases from V and 3 bases from J, with 5 bases in between. The chain's CDR3 is CASSLRVNQPQHF. The CDR3 DNA follows: TGTGCCAGCAGTTTAAGGGTCAATCAGCCCCAGCATTTT.

This chain uses TRBV6-2 or TRBV6-3 with TRBJ2-7, with 8 positions matching TRBD1. Per the germline V gene, CDR1 is MNHEY and CDR2 is SVGEGT. The trim removed 6 bases at V and 7 bases at J, leaving 14 bases unmatched. This CDR3 contains 15 residues. The CDR3 loop is CASSRQGAPGDEQYF. As DNA, the CDR3 is TGTGCCAGCAGCCGTCAGGGGGCGCCCGGAGATGAGCAGTACTTC.

This clonotype was recorded many times. The J gene is TRBJ2-1, the V gene TRBV11-2; 8 bases are shared with TRBD1. CDR1 is SGHAT and CDR2 is FQNNGV in the germline V gene. V shed 5 bases, J shed 6 bases, and the junction held 6 bases outside the gene matches. This CDR3 comprises 14 residues. The CDR3 loop is CASSAQQGVNEQFF. The CDR3 DNA sequence: TGTGCCAGCAGCGCCCAACAGGGGGTCAATGAGCAGTTCTTC.

The V and J genes are TRBV29-1 and TRBJ2-1; 8 bases match TRBD2. This CDR3 spans 16 amino acids. Looked up from germline, CDR1 is SQVTM and CDR2 is ANQGSEA. J lost 4 bases, V lost 0 bases, and 8 bases had no gene match. CDR3 sequence: CSVEDQAGGSYNEQFF. CDR3 in DNA: TGCAGCGTTGAAGATCAGGCGGGAGGATCTTACAATGAGCAGTTCTTC.

This clonotype showed up many times. The chain combines TRBV6-5 with TRBJ1-1; D unclear. The CDR3 totals 16 residues. V lost 0 bases and J lost 5, with 16 bases in between. CDR1 MNHEY and CDR2 SVGAGI come from the germline V gene. The CDR3 nucleotides are TGTGCCAGCAGTTACTCGATAGGGATCCCCCCTACTGAAGCTTTCTTT. Its protein product is CASSYSIGIPPTEAFF.

The chain couples TRBV6-2 or TRBV6-3 to TRBJ2-4, with 10 nucleotides matching TRBD1. J was trimmed by 1 base and V by 6 bases; bases with no gene match: 3. The CDR3 consists of 15 residues. The V gene's germline CDR1 is MNHEY and CDR2 SVGEGT. DNA of the CDR3: TGTGCCAGCAGCGACAGGGGGCGGGCCAAAAACATTCAGTACTTC. It specifies CASSDRGRAKNIQYF.

This clonotype was seen more than once but under ten times. DNA for the CDR3: TGTGCCAGCAGCCAAGATTTCGCTAGCGGGAGGTACTACAATGAGCAGTTCTTC. As protein: CASSQDFASGRYYNEQFF. The chain employs TRBV3-1 and TRBJ2-1; 11 nucleotides line up with TRBD2. Unmatched junction bases numbered 7, after V lost 0 bases and J lost 3 bases. Per germline, CDR1 LGHDT and CDR2 YNNKEL (reference sequence). The CDR3 loop spans 18 amino acids.

The gene calls are TRBV7-9 and TRBJ1-1; D remains unclear. Germline V gene sequence: CDR1 SEHNR, CDR2 FQNEAQ (reference sequence). The CDR3 has 14 amino acids. V lost 6 bases to trimming and J lost 2 bases, with 13 bases between them. This chain's CDR3 is CASSRSGSNTEAFF. The CDR3, as DNA: TGTGCCAGCAGTCGGTCGGGCTCTAACACTGAAGCTTTCTTT.

The chain uses TRBV7-2 and TRBJ1-1; a weak D match, TRBD1 (6 bases). Germline V lookup: CDR1 SGHTA, CDR2 FQGNSA. The CDR3 consists of 15 residues. V gave up 7 bases and J gave up 0 bases, with 15 bases separating them. CDR3 DNA: TGTGCCAGCACCCCAAAGGACAGCGTGAACACTGAAGCTTTCTTT. Residues: CASTPKDSVNTEAFF.

V usage is TRBV29-1 and J usage is TRBJ1-2; the D gene is possibly TRBD1 (6 bases). The germline V gene encodes CDR1 SQVTM and CDR2 ANQGSEA. The CDR3 loop spans 12 amino acids. V was clipped by 4 bases and J by 0 bases, with 6 bases between them. The CDR3 region has the DNA TGCAGCGTTGGGACAGCTAACTATGGCTACACCTTC. This encodes CSVGTANYGYTF.

This clonotype was observed at least ten times. The chain carries TRBV9 and TRBJ2-4; D may be TRBD2 (5 bases). V lost 0 bases and J 2 bases, leaving 6 bases between the germline ends. From germline, CDR1 is SGDLS and CDR2 YYNGEE. This CDR3 is 14 amino acids long. The CDR3 bases are TGTGCCAGCAGCGTAGGGGAGACCAAAAACATTCAGTACTTC. Amino acids: CASSVGETKNIQYF.